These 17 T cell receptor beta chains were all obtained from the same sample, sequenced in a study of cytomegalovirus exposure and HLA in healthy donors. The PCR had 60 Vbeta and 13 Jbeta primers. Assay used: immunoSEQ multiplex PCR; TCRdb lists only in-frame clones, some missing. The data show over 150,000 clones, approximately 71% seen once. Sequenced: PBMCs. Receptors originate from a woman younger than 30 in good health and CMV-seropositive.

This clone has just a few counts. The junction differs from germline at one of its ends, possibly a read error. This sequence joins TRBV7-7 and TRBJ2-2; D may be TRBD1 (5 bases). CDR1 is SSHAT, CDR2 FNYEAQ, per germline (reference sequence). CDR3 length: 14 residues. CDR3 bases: TGTGCTAGCAGCGCAGGGTGGCACACCGGGGAGCTGTTTTTT. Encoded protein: CASSAGWHTGELFF.

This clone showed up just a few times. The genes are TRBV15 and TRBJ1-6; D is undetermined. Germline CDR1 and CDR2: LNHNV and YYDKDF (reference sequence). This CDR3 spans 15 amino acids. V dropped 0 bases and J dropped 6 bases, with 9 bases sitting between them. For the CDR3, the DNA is TGTGCCACCAGCAGAGATTCCGGACTTAATTCACCCCTCCACTTT. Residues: CATSRDSGLNSPLHF.

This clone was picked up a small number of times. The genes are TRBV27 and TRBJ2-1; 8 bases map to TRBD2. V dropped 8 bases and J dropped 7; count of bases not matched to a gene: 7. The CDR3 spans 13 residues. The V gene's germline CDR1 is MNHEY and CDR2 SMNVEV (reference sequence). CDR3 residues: CASLGGAMNEQFF. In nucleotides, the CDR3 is TGTGCCAGCCTCGGGGGGGCTATGAATGAGCAGTTCTTC.

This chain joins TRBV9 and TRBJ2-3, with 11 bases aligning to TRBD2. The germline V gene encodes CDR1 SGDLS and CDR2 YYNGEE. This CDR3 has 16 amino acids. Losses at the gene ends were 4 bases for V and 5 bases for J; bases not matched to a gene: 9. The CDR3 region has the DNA TGTGCCAGCAGCCTTTCCGGGACTAGCGGCCGAGATACGCAGTATTTT. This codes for CASSLSGTSGRDTQYF.

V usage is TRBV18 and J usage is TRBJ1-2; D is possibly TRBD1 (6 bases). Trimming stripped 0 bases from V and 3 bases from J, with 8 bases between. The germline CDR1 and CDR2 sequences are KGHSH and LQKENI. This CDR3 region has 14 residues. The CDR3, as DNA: TGTGCCAGCTCACCACCTTCAGGGGACTATGGCTACACCTTC. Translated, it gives CASSPPSGDYGYTF.

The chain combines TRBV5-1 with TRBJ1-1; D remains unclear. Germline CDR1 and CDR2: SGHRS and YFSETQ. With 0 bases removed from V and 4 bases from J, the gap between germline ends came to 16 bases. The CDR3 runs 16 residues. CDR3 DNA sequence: TGCGCCAGCAGCTTGGCATTCAGGCCCGCCGCCACTGAAGCTTTCTTT. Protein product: CASSLAFRPAATEAFF.

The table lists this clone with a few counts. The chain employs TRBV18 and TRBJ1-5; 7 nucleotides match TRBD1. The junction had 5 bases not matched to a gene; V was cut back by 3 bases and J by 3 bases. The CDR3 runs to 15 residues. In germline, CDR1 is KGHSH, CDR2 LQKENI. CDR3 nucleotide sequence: TGTGCCAGCTCACCCCCGGGACAGTTCAATCAGCCCCAGCATTTT. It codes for CASSPPGQFNQPQHF. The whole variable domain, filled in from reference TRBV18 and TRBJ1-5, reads NAGVMQNPRHLVRRRGQEARLRCSPMKGHSHVYWYRQLPEEGLKFMVYLQKENIIDESGMPKERFSAEFPKEGPSILRIQQVVRGDSAAYFCASSPPGQFNQPQHFGDGTRLSIL.

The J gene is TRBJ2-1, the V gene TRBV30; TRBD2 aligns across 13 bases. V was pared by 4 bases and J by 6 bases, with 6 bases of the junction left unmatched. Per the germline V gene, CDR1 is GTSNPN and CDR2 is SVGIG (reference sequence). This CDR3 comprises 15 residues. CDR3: CAWTLAGGPANEQFF. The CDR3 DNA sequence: TGTGCCTGGACACTAGCGGGAGGGCCGGCCAATGAGCAGTTCTTC.

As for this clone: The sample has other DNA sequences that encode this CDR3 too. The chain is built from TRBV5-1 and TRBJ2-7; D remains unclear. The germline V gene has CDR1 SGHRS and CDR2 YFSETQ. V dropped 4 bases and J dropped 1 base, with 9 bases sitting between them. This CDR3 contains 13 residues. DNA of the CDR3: TGCGCCAGCAGCCTGGCCCGTTCCTACGAGCAGTACTTC. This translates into CASSLARSYEQYF.

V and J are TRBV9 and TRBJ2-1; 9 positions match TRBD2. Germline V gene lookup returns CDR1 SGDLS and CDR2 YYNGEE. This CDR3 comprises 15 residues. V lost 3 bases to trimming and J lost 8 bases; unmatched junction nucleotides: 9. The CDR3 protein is CASSAGLASGDEQFF. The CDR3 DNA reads TGTGCCAGCAGCGCCGGACTAGCGTCCGGAGATGAGCAGTTCTTC.

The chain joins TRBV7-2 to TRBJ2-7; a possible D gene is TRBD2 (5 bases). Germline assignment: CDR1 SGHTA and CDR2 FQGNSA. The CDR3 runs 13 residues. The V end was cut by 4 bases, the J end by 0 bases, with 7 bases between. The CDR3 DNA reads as TGTGCCAGCAGCTCGGGGAGCTCCTACGAGCAGTACTTC. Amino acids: CASSSGSSYEQYF.

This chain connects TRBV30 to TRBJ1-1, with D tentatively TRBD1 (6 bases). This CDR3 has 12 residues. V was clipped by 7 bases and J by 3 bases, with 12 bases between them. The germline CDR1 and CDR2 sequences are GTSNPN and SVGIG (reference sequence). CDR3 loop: CASTGRDTEAFF. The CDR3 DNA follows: TGTGCCTCAACAGGGAGGGACACTGAAGCTTTCTTT.

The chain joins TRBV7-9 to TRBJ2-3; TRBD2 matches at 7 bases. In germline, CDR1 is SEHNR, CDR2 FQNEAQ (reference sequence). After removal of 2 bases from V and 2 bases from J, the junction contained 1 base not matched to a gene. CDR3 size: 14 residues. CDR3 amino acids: CASSLLADTDTQYF. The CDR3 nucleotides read TGTGCCAGCAGCTTACTAGCGGACACAGATACGCAGTATTTT.

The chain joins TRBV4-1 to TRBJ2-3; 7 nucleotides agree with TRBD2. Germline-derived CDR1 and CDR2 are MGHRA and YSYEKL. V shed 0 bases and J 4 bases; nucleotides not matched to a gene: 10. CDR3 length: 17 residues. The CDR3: CASSQETSARGSDTQYF. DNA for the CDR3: TGCGCCAGCAGCCAAGAAACTAGCGCAAGAGGATCAGATACGCAGTATTTT.

The CDR3 nucleotides are TGTGCCAGCAGAATGGGCACAGGGGGTACCTATGGCTACACCTTC. Translating it yields CASRMGTGGTYGYTF. The chain has TRBV27 and TRBJ1-2, with 8 bases aligning to TRBD1. After removal of 6 bases from V and 4 bases from J, the junction contained 10 bases not matched to a gene. The CDR3 is 15 amino acids. Germline CDR1 is MNHEY and CDR2 is SMNVEV (reference sequence).

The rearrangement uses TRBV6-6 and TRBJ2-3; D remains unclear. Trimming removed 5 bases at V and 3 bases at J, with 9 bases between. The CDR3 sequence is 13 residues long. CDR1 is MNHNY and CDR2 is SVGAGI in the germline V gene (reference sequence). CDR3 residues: CASSPVMTDTQYF. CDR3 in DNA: TGTGCCAGCAGTCCGGTTATGACAGATACGCAGTATTTT.

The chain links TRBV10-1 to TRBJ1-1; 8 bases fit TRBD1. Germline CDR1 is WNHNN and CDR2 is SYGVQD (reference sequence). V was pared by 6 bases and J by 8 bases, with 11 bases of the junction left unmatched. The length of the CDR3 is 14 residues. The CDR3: CASSGSGGVGEAFF. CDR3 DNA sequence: TGCGCCAGCAGCGGGTCAGGGGGCGTCGGCGAAGCTTTCTTT.